Below are 22 T cell receptor beta chains sequenced from a single sample in a study of CD8 T cells in ankylosing spondylitis. Whole-study results and caveats: Seemingly characteristic of ankylosing spondylitis blood was a TCR beta motif consisting of about 8 highly homologous variants.

Via MiXCR, TCRdb re-called the 5' RACE reads, giving one row per CDR3 protein. The sample lists about 500,000 distinct CDR3 sequences; 5.3% were seen once. These receptors are not linked to any known antigen. Material for sequencing was blood, either unsorted or a sorted T cell fraction (not recorded which). The source is a male donor with ankylosing spondylitis.

This clonotype came up many times. V is TRBV6-2 or TRBV6-3 and J is TRBJ1-6; D is perhaps TRBD1 (6 bases). The CDR3 runs to 11 residues. Trimming shortened V by 7 bases and J by 15 bases, and 13 bases separated the two germline ends. Germline V CDR1 and CDR2: MNHEY, SVGEGT. The CDR3 reads CASTSGTLLHF. The CDR3, as DNA: TGTGCCAGCACCTCCGGGACACTCCTCCACTTT.

This clonotype was seen at least ten times. The rearrangement uses TRBV20-1 and TRBJ2-3, with D possibly matching TRBD2 (5 bases). The CDR3 length is 12 residues. The germline V gene encodes CDR1 DFQATT and CDR2 SNEGSKA (reference sequence). For the CDR3, the DNA is TGCAGCCCGGTACGCGGGCCAGATACGCAGTATTTT. Its protein product is CSPVRGPDTQYF.

This clonotype occurred a few times. The chain recombines TRBV27 with TRBJ2-2, with 9 positions matching TRBD1. Germline V lookup: CDR1 MNHEY, CDR2 SMNVEV (reference sequence). The junction had 6 bases not matched to a gene; V was cut back by 3 bases and J by 7 bases. This CDR3 has 15 amino acids. CDR3 region: CASSLGNRGLGELFF. The CDR3 DNA follows: TGTGCCAGCAGTTTGGGCAACAGGGGGCTCGGGGAGCTGTTTTTT.

This clonotype was detected many times. The chain recombines TRBV4-3 with TRBJ1-6; the D gene is possibly TRBD1 (5 bases). Trimming stripped 1 base from V and 7 bases from J, with 11 bases between. The CDR3 totals 15 residues. Germline loops: CDR1 LGHNA, CDR2 YSLEER. In DNA, the CDR3 is TGCGCCAGCAGCCAAGGATTTGGGACCAATTCACCCCTCCACTTT. It codes for CASSQGFGTNSPLHF.

There are many counts of this clonotype. The chain combines TRBV6-5 with TRBJ1-1, with no clear D. From germline, CDR1 is MNHEY and CDR2 SVGAGI. Trimming stripped 1 base from V and 2 bases from J, with 11 bases between. The CDR3 runs 15 residues. DNA of the CDR3: TGTGCCAGCAGTTACTTGACCCGAAGTAACACTGAAGCTTTCTTT. As protein: CASSYLTRSNTEAFF.

This clonotype has ten or more counts. The chain uses TRBV6-5 and TRBJ2-6; D call uncertain. This CDR3 has 14 residues. Germline V gene data show CDR1 as MNHEY and CDR2 as SVGAGI. Deletions cut 0 bases from V and 4 bases from J, with 4 bases between. CDR3 in DNA: TGTGCCAGCAGTTACTCAGGAGGGGCCAACGTCCTGACTTTC. Amino acid sequence: CASSYSGGANVLTF.

This clonotype was found many times. The V and J genes are TRBV6-1 and TRBJ2-1, with D maybe TRBD2 (6 bases). The CDR3 is 14 amino acids. V was pared by 6 bases and J by 3 bases, with 12 bases between. In germline, CDR1 is MNHNS, CDR2 SASEGT. In nucleotides, the CDR3 is TGTGCCAGCAGCCGGGGACTTATCTACAATGAGCAGTTCTTC. Translating it yields CASSRGLIYNEQFF.

This clonotype was detected many times. The rearrangement joins TRBV28 to TRBJ2-7; 8 bases match TRBD1. The germline CDR1 and CDR2 sequences are MDHEN and SYDVKM. Trimming removed 6 bases from V and 2 bases from J; junction bases left unmatched: 12. The length of the CDR3 is 16 residues. DNA for the CDR3: TGTGCCAGCAGATACTCCTCCGGACAGGGTACCTACGAGCAGTACTTC. Protein: CASRYSSGQGTYEQYF. The whole variable domain, filled in from reference TRBV28 and TRBJ2-7, reads DVKVTQSSRYLVKRTGEKVFLECVQDMDHENMFWYRQDPGLGLRLIYFSYDVKMKEKGDIPEGYSVSREKKERFSLILESASTNQTSMYLCASRYSSGQGTYEQYFGPGTRLTVT.

The table lists this clonotype with many counts. The V and J genes are TRBV5-1 and TRBJ1-1; D is possibly TRBD1 (5 bases). Germline CDR1 SGHRS, CDR2 YFSETQ. Trimming removed 0 bases from V and 4 bases from J, with 13 bases in between. The CDR3 consists of 15 residues. CDR3: CASSLDAGRSTEAFF. In DNA, the CDR3 is TGCGCCAGCAGCTTGGACGCAGGGAGGAGCACTGAAGCTTTCTTT.

This chain connects TRBV20-1 to TRBJ2-5; 11 bases map to TRBD2. Per germline, CDR1 DFQATT and CDR2 SNEGSKA (reference sequence). Trimming at V came to 5 bases and at J to 1 base, leaving 12 bases not matched to a gene. This CDR3 contains 17 residues. CDR3: CSAFTSGRASPQETQYF. DNA of the CDR3: TGCAGTGCTTTCACTAGCGGGAGAGCTTCTCCCCAAGAGACCCAGTACTTC.

For this clonotype: This may stem from a read error, because a much larger clone lies one nucleotide away. V usage is TRBV5-1 and J usage is TRBJ1-2; 7 positions match TRBD1. Germline V lookup: CDR1 SGHRS, CDR2 YFSETQ. The CDR3 totals 15 residues. The CDR3 spells CASSFEPGGGYGHTF. For the CDR3, the DNA is TGCGCCAGCAGCTTCGAGCCAGGGGGAGGCTATGGCCACACCTTC.

This clonotype has ten or more counts. The chain employs TRBV10-3 and TRBJ1-2; 9 bases are shared with TRBD1. Germline loops: CDR1 ENHRY, CDR2 SYGVKD. This CDR3 spans 17 amino acids. The V and J ends lost 6 bases and 3 bases, in that order; junction bases with no gene match: 14. The CDR3 DNA sequence: TGTGCCATCAGCCCCGGGACAGGGCGAGGGGGCGACTATGGCTACACCTTC. It translates to CAISPGTGRGGDYGYTF.

At least ten counts were recorded for this clonotype. The J gene is TRBJ2-7, the V gene TRBV5-1, with 12 bases that match TRBD2. This CDR3 region has 19 residues. The J segment lost 2 bases and the V segment lost 3 bases, leaving 15 bases of the junction unmatched. Germline CDR1 reads SGHRS; CDR2 reads YFSETQ. The CDR3 nucleotides read TGCGCCAGCAGCTCGGGGCCTACCGGGACTAGCGGGTTTACCTACGAGCAGTACTTC. Translated: CASSSGPTGTSGFTYEQYF.

This clonotype occurred many times. The chain joins TRBV9 to TRBJ1-3; 8 bases are shared with TRBD1. CDR1 and CDR2 (germline): SGDLS, YYNGEE. The CDR3 extends over 16 amino acids. Trimming removed 4 bases from V and 0 bases from J; junction bases left unmatched: 6. CDR3 region: CASSPRQGNSGNTIYF. The CDR3 DNA reads as TGTGCCAGCAGCCCACGACAGGGGAACTCTGGAAACACCATATATTTT.

The rearrangement uses TRBV7-9 and TRBJ2-7; no definite D call. The CDR3 spans 16 residues. Germline V gene data show CDR1 as SEHNR and CDR2 as FQNEAQ (reference sequence). V was cut by 3 bases and J by 0 bases, with 15 bases left in between. CDR3 in amino acids: CASSFPFGSSSYEQYF. Here the CDR3 DNA reads TGTGCCAGCAGCTTCCCTTTCGGCTCTAGCTCCTACGAGCAGTACTTC.

This clonotype occurred many times. The chain carries TRBV24-1 and TRBJ2-2, with unresolved D. The V and J ends lost 5 bases and 5 bases respectively, with 20 bases between them. Germline V gene lookup returns CDR1 KGHDR and CDR2 SFDVKD. This CDR3 is 17 amino acids long. The CDR3 spells CATSAAPPSLATGELFF. CDR3 nucleotides: TGTGCCACCAGTGCCGCTCCCCCTTCTTTGGCAACCGGGGAGCTGTTTTTT.

This chain connects TRBV7-9 to TRBJ2-3; D gene unclear. This CDR3 has 12 amino acids. The V and J ends lost 3 bases and 4 bases respectively, with 5 bases between them. The germline V gene has CDR1 SEHNR and CDR2 FQNEAQ (reference sequence). The CDR3 DNA is TGTGCCAGCAGCTTTACCCCAGATACGCAGTATTTT. It translates to CASSFTPDTQYF.

This clonotype was picked up many times. The chain joins TRBV5-1 to TRBJ1-5; no firm D call. V was pared by 3 bases and J by 6 bases, with 16 bases between. CDR3 length: 15 amino acids. Per germline, CDR1 SGHRS and CDR2 YFSETQ. The CDR3 region is CASSSGSEDGQPQHF. DNA of the CDR3: TGCGCCAGCAGCTCCGGGAGTGAGGACGGTCAGCCCCAGCATTTT.

This clonotype was counted many times. The gene calls are TRBV29-1 and TRBJ2-2; no reliable D call. Trimming removed 3 bases at V and 4 bases at J, with 6 bases between. Germline loops: CDR1 SQVTM, CDR2 ANQGSEA. The CDR3 runs 12 residues. The CDR3 coding sequence is TGCAGCGTTGACACCGCCACCGGGGAGCTGTTTTTT. It codes for CSVDTATGELFF.

This clonotype was observed at least ten times. The rearrangement uses TRBV12-3 or TRBV12-4 and TRBJ1-1, with TRBD1 as a possible D gene (5 bases). This CDR3 contains 14 residues. With 1 base removed from V and 5 bases from J, the gap between germline ends came to 11 bases. In DNA form, the CDR3 reads TGTGCCAGCAGTTTAGTCGCAGGGAAGACTGAAGCTTTCTTT. The encoded protein is CASSLVAGKTEAFF.

The chain uses TRBV27 and TRBJ1-1, with D uncertain. The germline V gene encodes CDR1 MNHEY and CDR2 SMNVEV (reference sequence). The CDR3 length is 14 residues. Trimming took 8 bases from V and 5 from J, leaving 18 bases between them. The CDR3 reads CASGSTPELTEAFF. The CDR3, as DNA: TGTGCCAGCGGATCGACTCCTGAACTGACTGAAGCTTTCTTT.

This clonotype was counted many times. The chain has TRBV30 and TRBJ1-4; 7 bases agree with TRBD1. The CDR3 totals 13 residues. With V trimmed by 6 bases and J by 8 bases, 9 bases remained unmatched. Germline V gives CDR1 GTSNPN, CDR2 SVGIG (reference sequence). The CDR3 region has the DNA TGTGCCTGCGCGGGACAGACTTACGAAAAACTGTTTTTT. Protein sequence: CACAGQTYEKLFF.